This entry lists 19 T cell receptor beta chains sequenced from one sample in a study of blood T cells in healthy people across ages (dated by TCRdb to between 2014 and 2016). The library was obtained by 5' RACE. The run used an Illumina HiSeq 2500. The second PCR ran for about 6 to 12 cycles and used a J-beta primer mix along with a sample-barcoded 5' primer. The public reads were reprocessed in TCRdb via fastp at Q25 and MiXCR, keeping in-frame beta chains. CDR3 protein duplicates are merged, each entry listing the most common genes and DNA. The sample data list 870,000 or so distinct CDR3 sequences, and less than 35% of these were observed just once. About 18% of the sample is taken by the ten largest. The sequencing input was blood. These receptors were obtained from a woman older than 75 in good health.

Comments on this clonotype: With a much larger clone just one base away, this may be a read error. The genes are TRBV7-9 and TRBJ2-7; 11 bases match TRBD1. There are 16 residues in the CDR3. The germline CDR1 and CDR2 sequences are SEHNR and FQNEAQ (reference sequence). The V gene end was trimmed by 0 bases and the J gene end by 3 bases; junction bases not matched to a gene: 4. The CDR3 loop is CASSLARDRGYYEQYF. In nucleotides, the CDR3 is TGTGCCAGCAGCTTAGCGCGGGACAGGGGGTACTACGAGCAGTACTTC.

This clonotype was observed many times. The chain uses TRBV7-2 and TRBJ2-1, with 8 nucleotides matching TRBD2. Germline CDR1 is SGHTA and CDR2 is FQGNSA. This CDR3 spans 12 amino acids. Losses at the gene ends were 6 bases for V and 15 bases for J; bases not matched to a gene: 10. In DNA, the CDR3 is TGTGCCAGCAGTTCCTCGGGGGGGCCGCGGTTCTTC. It encodes CASSSSGGPRFF.

This clonotype came up a few times. This chain connects TRBV27 to TRBJ2-5; tentative D call: TRBD1 (6 bases). The CDR3 runs 13 residues. V lost 3 bases and J 5 bases, leaving 10 bases between the germline ends. Germline values: CDR1 MNHEY, CDR2 SMNVEV (reference sequence). The CDR3 here is CASSFGTTETQYF. CDR3 nucleotide sequence: TGTGCCAGCAGTTTCGGGACAACGGAGACCCAGTACTTC.

J is TRBJ2-1 and V is TRBV2; 8 bases match TRBD1. V gave up 5 bases and J gave up 10 bases; unmatched junction bases: 10. The CDR3 sequence is 14 residues long. The germline CDR1 and CDR2 sequences are SNHLY and FYNNEI. The DNA of the CDR3 is TGTGCCAGCAGTTCAGGACAGGGCGCCTACGAGCAGTTCTTC. It specifies CASSSGQGAYEQFF.

This clonotype has a handful of counts. The chain has TRBV20-1 and TRBJ1-2; D perhaps matches TRBD1 (6 bases). V lost 0 bases to trimming and J lost 6 bases, with 17 bases between them. This CDR3 spans 15 amino acids. The germline CDR1 and CDR2 sequences are DFQATT and SNEGSKA (reference sequence). CDR3 loop: CSARDDPYRADGYTF. The CDR3 DNA is TGCAGTGCTAGAGATGATCCGTACAGGGCCGATGGCTACACCTTC.

This clonotype was observed a single time. A read error may be the cause here, since a much bigger clone is one base away. The rearrangement uses TRBV20-1 and TRBJ1-2; 9 nucleotides line up with TRBD1. The V gene's germline CDR1 is DFQATT and CDR2 SNEGSKA (reference sequence). The CDR3 loop spans 12 amino acids. CDR3 nucleotides: TGCAGAGGATCCGGGACAGGGATTTTCCCCACCTTC. Amino acid sequence: CRGSGTGIFPTF.

This clonotype was seen ten or more times. The chain is built from TRBV20-1 and TRBJ1-4; D call uncertain. The CDR3 runs to 13 residues. The V end was cut by 2 bases, the J end by 9 bases, with 13 bases between. Germline V gene sequence: CDR1 DFQATT, CDR2 SNEGSKA (reference sequence). CDR3 residues: CSARLGVGQKLFF. The CDR3 coding sequence is TGCAGTGCTAGATTGGGAGTTGGGCAAAAACTGTTTTTT.

This clonotype appeared many times. The chain joins TRBV11-2 to TRBJ1-2, with D hard to call. Germline CDR1 is SGHAT and CDR2 is FQNNGV. The CDR3 runs to 15 residues. V was trimmed by 5 bases and J by 7 bases, leaving 20 bases between them. CDR3 loop: CASSEGQPGGGGYTF. For the CDR3, the DNA is TGTGCCAGCAGCGAAGGGCAACCCGGTGGTGGTGGCTACACCTTC.

CDR3 coding DNA: TGTGCCAGTAGTCCGTCGAAAGACTCTGGAAACACCATATATTTT. This encodes CASSPSKDSGNTIYF. The chain uses TRBV19 and TRBJ1-3; D not certain. V was clipped by 5 bases and J by 0 bases, with 11 bases between them. The CDR3 is made up of 15 amino acids. Germline V lookup: CDR1 LNHDA, CDR2 SQIVND (reference sequence).

This clonotype was seen repeatedly, ten times or more. CDR3 residues: CSASPWTGTYNSPLHF. The CDR3 DNA sequence: TGCAGTGCTAGCCCTTGGACAGGAACCTATAATTCACCCCTCCACTTT. The chain employs TRBV20-1 and TRBJ1-6; TRBD1 matches at 7 bases. The CDR3 runs 16 residues. Trimming at V came to 3 bases and at J to 2 bases, leaving 7 bases not matched to a gene. Germline lookup yields CDR1 DFQATT and CDR2 SNEGSKA (reference sequence).

This clonotype was seen ten or more times. The chain carries TRBV6-2 or TRBV6-3 and TRBJ2-3; 11 nucleotides agree with TRBD2. Germline V gene sequence: CDR1 MNHEY, CDR2 SVGEGT. The CDR3 totals 16 residues. V was pared by 0 bases and J by 10 bases, with 9 bases of the junction left unmatched. The DNA for the CDR3 is TGTGCCAGCAGTTACTCATCCCTGGGACTAGCGGCCGCGCAGTATTTT. This encodes CASSYSSLGLAAAQYF.

With respect to this clonotype: One base away lies a much larger clone, so this may be a sequencing read error. The chain recombines TRBV25-1 with TRBJ2-5; the D is unclear. The closer fit of TRBJ2-1 to the DNA end suggests the J call may be wrong. The germline CDR1 and CDR2 sequences are MGHDK and SYGVNS. The CDR3 extends over 14 amino acids. The CDR3 DNA is TGTGCCAGCAGTGAATATAAGGGTCAAGAGACCCAGTTCTTC. Encoded protein: CASSEYKGQETQFF.

There are many counts of this clonotype. V usage is TRBV7-9 and J usage is TRBJ1-1; D perhaps matches TRBD1 (6 bases). The germline CDR1 and CDR2 sequences are SEHNR and FQNEAQ (reference sequence). Trimming shortened V by 5 bases and J by 3 bases, and 13 bases separated the two germline ends. The CDR3 consists of 14 residues. The DNA of the CDR3 is TGTGCCAGCAGCCGGGCGGGGGGCTACACTGAAGCTTTCTTT. This encodes CASSRAGGYTEAFF.

This clonotype was picked up one time. The chain carries TRBV6-1 and TRBJ2-3; 10 positions match TRBD2. From germline, CDR1 is MNHNS and CDR2 SASEGT. Unmatched junction bases numbered 10, after V lost 4 bases and J lost 6 bases. CDR3 length: 16 amino acids. The CDR3 sequence is CASSATPSGGRDTQYF. The CDR3 coding sequence is TGTGCCAGCAGTGCCACGCCTAGCGGGGGCCGGGATACGCAGTATTTT.

This clonotype was seen only a few times. The chain recombines TRBV25-1 with TRBJ2-7; 7 bases agree with TRBD1. With 6 bases clipped from V and 0 bases from J, the junction kept 11 bases outside the gene matches. The CDR3 has 16 amino acids. CDR1 MGHDK and CDR2 SYGVNS come from the germline V gene. The CDR3 sequence: CASSASDRVSSYEQYF. CDR3 DNA: TGTGCCAGCAGCGCCTCTGACAGGGTAAGCTCCTACGAGCAGTACTTC.

This clonotype appeared many times. In nucleotides, the CDR3 is TGTGCCAGCAGCTTAGAAGGGAGAAACACAGATACGCAGTATTTT. This sequence encodes CASSLEGRNTDTQYF. This chain connects TRBV7-2 to TRBJ2-3; perhaps TRBD2 as D (5 bases). In germline, CDR1 is SGHTA, CDR2 FQGNSA. This CDR3 contains 15 residues. Trimming pared 1 base from V and 2 bases from J, leaving 10 bases between.

The table lists this clonotype with many counts. The chain carries TRBV4-3 and TRBJ1-2; no clear D gene. The germline gives CDR1 LGHNA, CDR2 YSLEER. The CDR3 loop spans 13 amino acids. With 5 bases removed from V and 5 bases from J, the gap between germline ends came to 12 bases. CDR3 residues: CASSFGLVYGYTF. For the CDR3, the DNA is TGCGCCAGCAGCTTTGGACTGGTGTATGGCTACACCTTC.

This clonotype was seen at least ten times. The V and J genes are TRBV10-3 and TRBJ2-7, with 7 bases fitting TRBD1. The ends lost 11 bases at V and 6 bases at J; junction bases unmatched: 10. From germline, CDR1 is ENHRY and CDR2 SYGVKD. The CDR3 loop spans 12 amino acids. In nucleotides, the CDR3 is TGTGCCTCCAGGGCAGGGGGACGCGAGCAGTACTTC. Protein sequence: CASRAGGREQYF.

With regard to this clonotype: In this CDR3 the conserved last residue, phenylalanine or tryptophan, is missing, so a read error is likely. The V and J genes are TRBV12-3 or TRBV12-4 and TRBJ2-3, with no clear D. The CDR3 contains 15 residues. The ends were cut back, 3 bases at V and 11 bases at J, with 21 bases in the middle. The chain's CDR3 is CASSFGRVSADVQYS. The CDR3 DNA is TGTGCCAGCAGTTTCGGCAGAGTGAGCGCAGATGTGCAGTATTCT.